The present TCR beta chain was sequenced within a study of blood T cell repertoires in COVID-19. The assay was immunoSEQ multiplex PCR, and TCRdb's table has in-frame clones only and misses some. The data hold about 140,000 clones, with approximately 89% observed a single time. Source material: peripheral blood. The sequence was obtained from a human donor in a cohort sampled during active COVID-19.

This chain's CDR3 is CASRAQGAANGEAFF. The CDR3 nucleotides read TGTGCCAGCAGGGCACAGGGGGCCGCGAATGGTGAAGCTTTCTTT. The chain links TRBV6-5 to TRBJ1-1; TRBD1 matches 9 bases. The CDR3 sequence is 15 residues long. Losses at the gene ends were 6 bases for V and 7 bases for J; bases not matched to a gene: 12. Looked up from germline, CDR1 is MNHEY and CDR2 is SVGAGI.